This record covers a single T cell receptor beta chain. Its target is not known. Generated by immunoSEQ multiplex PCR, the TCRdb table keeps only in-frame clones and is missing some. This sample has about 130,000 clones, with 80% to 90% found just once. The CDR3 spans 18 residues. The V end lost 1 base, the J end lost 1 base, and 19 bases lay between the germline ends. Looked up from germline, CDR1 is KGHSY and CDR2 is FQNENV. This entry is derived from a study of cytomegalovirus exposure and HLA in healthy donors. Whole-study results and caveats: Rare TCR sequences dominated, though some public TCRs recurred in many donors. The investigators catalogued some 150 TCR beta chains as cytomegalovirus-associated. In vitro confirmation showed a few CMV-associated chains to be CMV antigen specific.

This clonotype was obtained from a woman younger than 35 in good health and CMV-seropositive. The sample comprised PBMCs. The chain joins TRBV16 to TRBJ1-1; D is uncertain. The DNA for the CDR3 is TGTGCCAGCAGCCAATATGCCCCAATTAGCTCCTCGAACACTGAAGCTTTCTTT. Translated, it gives CASSQYAPISSSNTEAFF.